This note documents a single T cell receptor (beta chain) sequence. Its binding antigen is unknown. Base qualities are not provided; no much larger clone lies one nucleotide away. The entry originates in a study of cytomegalovirus exposure and HLA in healthy donors (dated by TCRdb to about 2017). Some background on the complete study: In an earlier analysis of approximately 500 of the donors, 276 Gb of sequence data and 90 million to 120 million unique TCR beta sequences from about 179 million T cells were reported. An early release that covered fewer than 800 HLA-typed donors contained approximately 320 gigabases of sequencing data and about 84 million unique TCR sequences. Of the 300 to 500 genotyped donors, 81% were placed in the genetic ancestry cluster associated with self-reported Caucasian donors. The study was designed to test whether signatures of past pathogen exposure could be identified by cataloging public T cell receptors. Using immunosequencing, the study profiled T cell repertoires from 500 to 800 subjects and related those repertoires to cytomegalovirus serostatus. A separate validation cohort of 90 to 150 different subjects was used in addition to the roughly 670-subject first cohort. To predict cytomegalovirus infection status, the study combined high-throughput TCR immunosequencing, statistical association of individual TCRs with disease status, and machine learning. To study patterns of TCR occurrence, a later analysis re-analyzed previously published TCR beta repertoires from more than 550 donors and added high-resolution HLA genotyping. In the later analysis, no new phenotypic data were used to find candidate immune exposures; instead, reliance was placed on TCR beta sequences and their occurrence across donors. An earlier analysis of about 600 of the donors used high-throughput TCR beta sequencing to judge whether each TCR beta V gene segment behaved as functional or pseudogenic. Donor age, sex, ethnicity and CMV serostatus were compiled alongside the repertoire data. A later genetic analysis took genome-wide SNP genotypes for about 65% of the roughly 670 donors and used that subset as a discovery cohort. All discovery cohort repertoires had been generated using a single sequencing platform. HLA typing covered class I and class II loci at four-digit resolution. Typing coverage varied by locus: 629-630 donors for A, B, C, DRB1 and DQB1; more than 500 for DQA1; about 600 for DPA1; approximately 470 for DPB1. Four to six DR-DQ haplotypes were handled as single units for association and clustering, since linkage in the cohort was strong. Among approximately 370 genotyped donors of the cohort, an average of approximately 200,000 unique TCR beta nucleotide sequences was sequenced per donor, of which about 18% were non-productive.

Overall study results and their limits: According to a later analysis, most CMV-associated TCR beta chains appeared to be HLA-restricted, and the HLA associations seemed to be driven largely by CMV exposure. The study gave a list of 150 to 200 TCR beta chains associated with cytomegalovirus. The sequencing pipeline was judged likely to have produced a cluster of highly shared sequence variants as a technical artifact. The authors suggested that the approach could potentially be generalized to other disease states and immunological phenotypes. The classifier was reported to diagnose cytomegalovirus status with high specificity and sensitivity in both the original and validation cohorts. Because HLA typing was missing for some donors at each locus, association tests included only the typed subset. Immune exposure information for the cohort was limited to CMV serostatus. A later analysis reported that several top co-occurrence clusters appeared linked to parvovirus B19, influenza, CMV and Epstein-Barr virus. A later analysis associated about 17,000 TCR beta sequences with specific HLA alleles at a false discovery rate of 0.05. Sequencing depth was assumed to be roughly uniform across donors in the presence/absence analyses, though that assumption may not hold. In vitro tests confirmed that three of the cytomegalovirus-associated TCR beta chains recognize cytomegalovirus antigens. In a later genetic analysis, fewer N-insertions in productive TCRs were reported among donors in an Asian-associated ancestry cluster than the roughly 640-donor mean. In this cohort, only TCR beta chains were sequenced, and detectable features were limited by the absence of alpha or paired-chain data. V-gene and J-gene trimming of TCR beta chains was associated with a missense DCLRE1C variant in a later genetic analysis, and the association was replicated in an independent cohort. Compared with equally common non-associated chains, HLA-associated TCR beta chains in a later analysis were more clonally expanded and had lower generation probabilities. Linkage disequilibrium might explain the correlated functional status among segregating V segments, but an unknown experimental factor could not be ruled out. In a later analysis, the rate of TCR association differed among HLA loci, with DRB1 alleles having the most associated TCRs and HLA-C alleles having the fewest. Most TCR sequences were seen in very few donors, while some public TCRs were found in many individuals. When HLA alleles, especially DR and DQ, strongly co-occurred, TCR associations were difficult to assign to individual alleles. An earlier analysis of approximately 500 of the donors showed that most TCR beta V segments appeared in productive rearrangements either about 87% or about 30% of the time, which broadly matched IMGT annotations. Seventeen rarely observed V segments, including chromosome 9 orphons, were excluded from the earlier analysis of some 590 of the donors because counts were too low. A further reported finding was that TCR beta sequences accurately predicted the HLA-A and HLA-B alleles for most subjects in the first cohort.

Libraries came from the immunoSEQ multiplex PCR assay. The multiplex PCR relied on a mix of 60 forward primers for TCR Vbeta segments and 13 reverse primers for TCR Jbeta segments. The CDR3 region of rearranged TCR beta genes was amplified from genomic DNA by a multiplex PCR assay. Amplified TCR beta libraries were sequenced as 87-base-pair reads on the Illumina HiSeq System. The authors' analysis ran thus. A later analysis tallied 75 million to 85 million unique TCR beta chains across the 610 or so repertoires, and around 9.9 million of those chains were shared by two or more donors. To remove PCR and sequencing errors, raw reads were error-corrected and collapsed into unique sequences using a nearest-neighbor algorithm that merged closely related sequences. Alignment of CDR3 sequences to IMGT reference sequences was used to assign V, D and J gene segments. For a sequence to be retained, a match of at least six nucleotides to both a V gene segment and a J gene segment was required. A rearrangement was called productive if the CDR3 had no stop codons and remained in frame with V and J, and every other rearrangement was called non-productive. Following IMGT convention, CDR3 was defined as the stretch from the second conserved V-encoded cysteine to the conserved J-encoded phenylalanine. The earlier analysis of about 620 of the donors excluded sequences that lacked an unambiguous match to a single V gene segment. In an earlier analysis of 587 of the donors, V segments were called functional above 56.7% productive rearrangements and were called segregating when the between-donor standard deviation exceeded 5%. A statistical classification framework was developed to diagnose cytomegalovirus status using the catalog of TCR beta chain sequences. V and J gene assignment, in a later analysis, came from comparing TCR nucleotide sequences with IMGT/GENE-DB human TR gene sequences. The TCRdist pipeline was used in a later analysis to assign CDR3 sequences and most-parsimonious VDJ recombination scenarios. A later analysis defined each TCR beta chain by its CDR3 amino acid sequence plus V-gene family, and excluded reads lacking a unique V-gene family. A later analysis removed roughly 590 highly shared, low-generation-probability nucleotide sequences to deal with suspected cross-contamination and a sequencing artifact. For each public chain, a later analysis derived a clonal expansion index from normalized ranks of inferred template counts within each repertoire. Generation probabilities in a later analysis came from a VDJ recombination model fitted to out-of-frame rearrangements, and those results were checked against IGoR. A later analysis scored TCR-TCR, TCR-HLA and TCR-CMV co-occurrence with hypergeometric tests, applying a repertoire-size bias correction to TCR pairs. To estimate false discovery rates, a later analysis permuted the HLA or CMV assignments 20 times. In a later analysis, co-occurring TCRs were grouped with DBSCAN, and TCRdist sequence similarity was added when clustering was performed within HLA-allele-positive subsets. For co-occurrence clustering, repertoires with fewer than 30,000 or more than 120,000 public chains were excluded, along with five or six repertoires with anomalous nucleotide sharing. Drawn from immuneACCESS, this table holds only the in-frame rearrangements with V and J called that TCRdb kept. Clones are partly lost; checked studies trace under half to an unresolved V gene and leave the rest unexplained. V, J and clone size derive from that table, while D and trimming were established from the DNA sequence. Present in this sample are about 160,000 clones, approximately 78% of which were seen just once. The top ten clonotypes cover around 0.97% of the sample.

The cohort comprised 666 healthy bone marrow donors. All cohort members were sampled while nominally healthy, although unrecorded immune exposures were likely present. The donor was CMV seropositive and was included in the group of 290 or so seropositive cohort members. Each donor provided a peripheral blood sample, and peripheral blood mononuclear cells were used for TCR beta sequencing. Genomic DNA extraction from the blood cell samples was performed with the Qiagen DNeasy Blood Extraction Kit. The TCR comes from a girl aged 2-10 years in good health and CMV-seropositive. The specimen was PBMCs.

The sequenced DNA is TGTGCCAGCAGTGGCCGACTAGCGGGAGTCAACGAGCAGTACTTC. Its coded protein is CASSGRLAGVNEQYF. The sequence links TRBV6-1 to TRBJ2-7, with 12 bases in between that match TRBD2. At the junction V is shortened by 4 bases and J by 5 bases; bases outside the gene matches: 6. Inclusive of the bounding cysteine and phenylalanine, the CDR3 is 15 residues long. Left in the record is the CDR3 DNA by itself, 45 bases read in frame from the first base. CDR1 MNHNS and CDR2 SASEGT are derived from the germline V gene.